This T cell receptor (beta chain) was obtained from a study of human T cells and chemical hapten exposure. The overall study: The patch tests put 0.01% DPC on the skin of the upper back and were read 6 days later.

Trimming took off 3 bases at V and 0 bases at J, with 11 bases between the two ends. Germline CDR1 is SGHVS and CDR2 is FNYEAQ. The CDR3 is 15 residues long. TCRdb reprocessed the RACE reads via MiXCR and lists one record per CDR3 protein. Of roughly 180,000 distinct CDR3 sequences listed, about 14% are singletons. Time point noted: patch test 1, 2 weeks after DPC sensitization. Treatment: therapeutic diphenylcyclopropenone sensitization with weekly scalp DPC. This clonotype was picked up a small number of times. The source material was whole blood, sampled in connection with sensitization to the hapten diphenylcyclopropenone (DPC). This clonotype was sampled from a woman aged 25-40 years with alopecia areata. Some clones in this sample may be carry-over from other donors' samples. V and J are TRBV7-6 and TRBJ1-1; D is possibly TRBD1 (5 bases). CDR3 sequence reads: CASSFSQGLNTEAFF. The CDR3 DNA follows: TGTGCCAGCAGCTTTTCTCAGGGCTTGAACACTGAAGCTTTCTTT.